This is a list of T cell receptor beta chains from one sample in a study of radiation and T cells in renal cell carcinoma. TCRdb keeps only in-frame clones here, not all; method: immunoSEQ multiplex PCR. The repertoire holds about 10,000 clones, with 58% as singletons. The sample in question was tumor tissue, obtained from a patient whose treatment was nephrectomy without radiotherapy. These receptors were taken from a man aged 35-49 years with renal cell carcinoma. The CDR3 runs from the conserved cysteine through the conserved F or W. The D gene is left open where the match is weak. Only some rows state a clone size, as once, few, many or a class for expanded clones.

j_gene: TRBJ2-5; v_gene: TRBV6-1; d_gene: TRBD1; abundance: once; CDR3nt: TGTGCCAGCAGGGGACAGTACCAAGAGACCCAGTACTTC; CDR3aa: CASRGQYQETQYF
j_gene: TRBJ2-5; v_gene: TRBV5-4; d_gene: .; abundance: few; CDR3nt: TGTGCCAGCAGTCCCGCCACAGGCCAAGAGACCCAGTACTTC; CDR3aa: CASSPATGQETQYF
j_gene: TRBJ2-7; v_gene: TRBV19; d_gene: .; abundance: .; CDR3nt: TGTGCCACTGGAACAGACGAGACCTACGAGCAGTACTTC; CDR3aa: CATGTDETYEQYF
j_gene: TRBJ1-1; v_gene: TRBV7-2; d_gene: TRBD1; abundance: .; CDR3nt: TGTGCCAGCAGCTTATTCATTATCATTGGACAGGGGGTGAACACTGAAGCTTTCTTT; CDR3aa: CASSLFIIIGQGVNTEAFF
j_gene: TRBJ2-3; v_gene: TRBV5-1; d_gene: .; abundance: once; CDR3nt: TGCGCCAGCAGCCTGGTGGGGGTCACAGATACGCAGTATTTT; CDR3aa: CASSLVGVTDTQYF
j_gene: TRBJ2-7; v_gene: TRBV5-1; d_gene: .; abundance: once; CDR3nt: TGCGCCAGCAGCTTTATGACCGGGTCTCACTCCTACGAGCAGTACTTC; CDR3aa: CASSFMTGSHSYEQYF
j_gene: TRBJ2-4; v_gene: TRBV5-5; d_gene: .; abundance: few; CDR3nt: TGTGCCAGCAGCGGGGAAGAAAACATTCAGTACTTC; CDR3aa: CASSGEENIQYF
j_gene: TRBJ2-2; v_gene: TRBV5-6; d_gene: TRBD1; abundance: .; CDR3nt: TGTGCCAGCAGCTGGACCCGGGACAGGGTGAACCGGGAGCTGTTTTTT; CDR3aa: CASSWTRDRVNRELFF
j_gene: TRBJ2-3; v_gene: TRBV14; d_gene: TRBD1; abundance: few; CDR3nt: TGTGCCAGCAGCCCCGGGACAGGGGCTTTCACAGATACGCAGTATTTT; CDR3aa: CASSPGTGAFTDTQYF
j_gene: TRBJ2-3; v_gene: TRBV11-3; d_gene: .; abundance: .; CDR3nt: TGTGCCAGCAGCCTGCCCCCTCCTGGGGCAGATACGCAGTATTTT; CDR3aa: CASSLPPPGADTQYF
j_gene: TRBJ2-5; v_gene: TRBV27; d_gene: .; abundance: .; CDR3nt: TGTGCCAGCAGTCGGACCACCCCAGAGACCCAGTACTTC; CDR3aa: CASSRTTPETQYF
j_gene: TRBJ2-3; v_gene: TRBV5-6; d_gene: TRBD2; abundance: few; CDR3nt: TGTGCCAGCAGCTCCCTCCGTGGAGCGGGAGAATCAGATACGCAGTATTTT; CDR3aa: CASSSLRGAGESDTQYF
j_gene: TRBJ2-1; v_gene: TRBV14; d_gene: TRBD2; abundance: .; CDR3nt: TGTGCCAGCAGCCAAGAATTAGCGGGGTTTTACAATGAGCAGTTCTTC; CDR3aa: CASSQELAGFYNEQFF
j_gene: TRBJ2-3; v_gene: TRBV5-1; d_gene: TRBD2; abundance: .; CDR3nt: TGCGCCAGCAGCCCACGGGAGGGTAGCACAGATACGCAGTATTTT; CDR3aa: CASSPREGSTDTQYF
j_gene: TRBJ2-5; v_gene: TRBV19; d_gene: TRBD2; abundance: few; CDR3nt: TGTGCCAGTAGTATAGCGGGAGGGCCTAGGGAGACCCAGTACTTC; CDR3aa: CASSIAGGPRETQYF
j_gene: TRBJ2-2; v_gene: TRBV5-1; d_gene: .; abundance: once; CDR3nt: TGCGCCAGCAGCTTGGGGGACACCAACACCGGGGAGCTGTTTTTT; CDR3aa: CASSLGDTNTGELFF
j_gene: TRBJ2-7; v_gene: TRBV14; d_gene: .; abundance: .; CDR3nt: TGTGCCAGCAGTGGCGGCCTCGGGTACGAGCAGTACTTC; CDR3aa: CASSGGLGYEQYF
j_gene: TRBJ2-2; v_gene: TRBV18; d_gene: .; abundance: .; CDR3nt: TGTGCCAGCTCACCGACGGACGCCGGGGAGCTGTTTTTT; CDR3aa: CASSPTDAGELFF
j_gene: TRBJ2-4; v_gene: TRBV19; d_gene: .; abundance: few; CDR3nt: TGTGCCAGTAGTATATCCCCGGGAGCTCAAGGCATTCAGTACTTC; CDR3aa: CASSISPGAQGIQYF
j_gene: TRBJ2-5; v_gene: TRBV6-1; d_gene: .; abundance: .; CDR3nt: TGTGCCAGCAGTGAAACAAGGGAGACCCAGTACTTC; CDR3aa: CASSETRETQYF
j_gene: TRBJ2-3; v_gene: TRBV6-5; d_gene: TRBD1; abundance: .; CDR3nt: TGTGCCAGCAGCGTCGGGACAGGTACAGATACGCAGTATTTT; CDR3aa: CASSVGTGTDTQYF
j_gene: TRBJ1-4; v_gene: TRBV7-9; d_gene: .; abundance: .; CDR3nt: TGTGCCAGCAGCTTAGGGGATAGGGGTAATGAAAAACTGTTTTTT; CDR3aa: CASSLGDRGNEKLFF
j_gene: TRBJ2-3; v_gene: TRBV19; d_gene: TRBD2; abundance: .; CDR3nt: TGTGCCAGTAGTATATGGCTAGCGGCAGATACGCAGTATTTT; CDR3aa: CASSIWLAADTQYF